These 22 T cell receptor beta chains originate from one sample sequenced in a study of blood T cell repertoires in COVID-19. Clones were read by immunoSEQ multiplex PCR, and TCRdb kept only the in-frame ones, dropping some. The repertoire includes about 170,000 clones, around three quarters of them detected once, and roughly 8.6% sits in the top ten. The source material was peripheral blood. These receptors were taken from a man aged 60 to 75 with acute or convalescent COVID-19.

This clone appeared a few times. The chain is built from TRBV19 and TRBJ1-5, with 8 bases matching TRBD1. Losses at the gene ends were 5 bases for V and 1 base for J; bases not matched to a gene: 7. CDR3 length: 16 residues. CDR1 and CDR2 from the germline V gene are LNHDA and SQIVND (reference sequence). CDR3 sequence (DNA): TGTGCCAGTAGTTCCCGGACAGGGTACAGCAATCAGCCCCAGCATTTT. Translation: CASSSRTGYSNQPQHF.

The chain recombines TRBV6-5 with TRBJ2-3; TRBD2 aligns across 10 bases. The germline CDR1 and CDR2 sequences are MNHEY and SVGAGI. V was pared by 6 bases and J by 5 bases, with 8 bases of the junction left unmatched. The CDR3 sequence is 15 residues long. CDR3: CASRERGGSGDTQYF. CDR3 DNA sequence: TGTGCCAGCAGAGAGCGGGGGGGTTCCGGAGATACGCAGTATTTT.

This clone was counted only a few times. As DNA, the CDR3 is TGTGCCAGCAGCCGCCGGACAGGGAACACTGAAGCTTTCTTT. Its translation is CASSRRTGNTEAFF. The V call is TRBV3-1 (or the pseudogene TRBV3-2), the J call TRBJ1-1; TRBD1 matches 7 bases. The CDR3 runs to 14 residues. J gave up 1 base and V 4 bases, and 3 bases lay outside the gene matches. Per germline, CDR1 LGHDT and CDR2 YNNKEL (reference sequence).

The chain is built from TRBV2 and TRBJ1-3, with D possibly being TRBD1 (5 bases). V lost 2 bases to trimming and J lost 4 bases, with 12 bases between them. This CDR3 is 15 amino acids long. Germline assignment: CDR1 SNHLY and CDR2 FYNNEI. The CDR3 loop reads CASSEQGGAGNTIYF. The CDR3 DNA sequence: TGTGCCAGCAGTGAACAGGGAGGTGCCGGAAACACCATATATTTT. The full variable domain, rest sourced from reference TRBV2 and TRBJ1-3, is EPEVTQTPSHQVTQMGQEVILRCVPISNHLYFYWYRQILGQKVEFLVSFYNNEISEKSEIFDDQFSVERPDGSNFTLKIRSTKLEDSAMYFCASSEQGGAGNTIYFGEGSWLTVV.

This sequence joins TRBV30 and TRBJ2-3; TRBD2 matches 11 bases. This CDR3 comprises 16 residues. In germline, CDR1 is GTSNPN, CDR2 SVGIG (reference sequence). After removal of 3 bases from V and 4 bases from J, the junction contained 9 bases not matched to a gene. The CDR3 loop is CAWSSVAGGPADTQYF. CDR3 nucleotides: TGTGCCTGGAGCTCCGTAGCGGGGGGGCCGGCAGATACGCAGTATTTT.

This chain connects TRBV24-1 to TRBJ2-1; D is possibly TRBD2 (6 bases). This CDR3 spans 16 amino acids. CDR1 and CDR2 from the germline V gene are KGHDR and SFDVKD. V was pared by 5 bases and J by 0 bases, with 13 bases between. DNA for the CDR3: TGTGCCACCAGTGGTCGGGGAGGTAGCTCCTACAATGAGCAGTTCTTC. This sequence encodes CATSGRGGSSYNEQFF.

The rearrangement joins TRBV3-1 (or the pseudogene TRBV3-2) to TRBJ1-6, with 9 positions matching TRBD1. The CDR3 covers 16 residues. The V gene's germline CDR1 is LGHDT and CDR2 YNNKEL (reference sequence). Trimming took 4 bases from V and 10 from J; bases not matched to a gene: 11. The CDR3 nucleotides are TGTGCCAGCAGCCCGGGACAGGGCTCATTTTGGTCACCCCTCCACTTT. This translates into CASSPGQGSFWSPLHF.

J is TRBJ2-5 and V is TRBV7-9; the match to TRBD1 covers 7 bases. Germline V lookup: CDR1 SEHNR, CDR2 FQNEAQ (reference sequence). There are 14 residues in the CDR3. The trim removed 5 bases at V and 1 base at J, leaving 4 bases unmatched. The CDR3 nucleotides read TGTGCCAGCAGCCCCGCAGGGGGCCAAGAGACCCAGTACTTC. This gives the protein CASSPAGGQETQYF.

CDR3 DNA: TGTGCCAGCAGTGAACGCTGGGGAGGGTCGGGTGGCTACACCTTC. Its translation is CASSERWGGSGGYTF. V is TRBV6-1 and J is TRBJ1-2, with unresolved D. Trimming took 2 bases from V and 7 from J, leaving 17 bases between them. This CDR3 contains 15 residues. Germline V lookup: CDR1 MNHNS, CDR2 SASEGT.

V gene TRBV24-1 combines with J gene TRBJ1-2; no clear D. The CDR3 runs 13 residues. V lost 4 bases to trimming and J lost 10 bases, with 15 bases between them. Looked up from germline, CDR1 is KGHDR and CDR2 is SFDVKD. CDR3 region: CATSDFISQDYTF. The CDR3 nucleotides read TGTGCCACCAGTGACTTCATCAGCCAGGACTACACCTTC.

The V gene is TRBV6-5, the J gene TRBJ2-7, with 10 bases fitting TRBD2. Germline V gene sequence: CDR1 MNHEY, CDR2 SVGAGI. The CDR3 is 15 amino acids. Trimming took 7 bases from V and 3 from J; bases not matched to a gene: 9. This chain's CDR3 is CASTPVAGGFYEQYF. The CDR3 DNA follows: TGTGCCAGCACCCCAGTAGCGGGGGGCTTCTACGAGCAGTACTTC.

Comment on this clone: The same CDR3 arises from other DNA sequences in this sample as well. The chain carries TRBV5-1 and TRBJ2-7; D is uncertain. The CDR3 is 13 residues long. CDR1 is SGHRS, CDR2 YFSETQ, per germline. Trimming took 0 bases from V and 3 from J, leaving 7 bases between them. The CDR3 coding sequence is TGCGCCAGCAGCTTGGAGCTTAACTACGAGCAGTACTTC. This codes for CASSLELNYEQYF.

The gene calls are TRBV30 and TRBJ2-2, with D possibly matching TRBD1 (5 bases). Deletions cut 3 bases from V and 5 bases from J, with 16 bases between. The CDR3 has 15 residues. CDR1 and CDR2 from the germline V gene are GTSNPN and SVGIG (reference sequence). CDR3 in amino acids: CAWRKPDGATGELFF. In nucleotides, the CDR3 is TGTGCCTGGAGAAAACCCGATGGGGCGACCGGGGAGCTGTTTTTT.

In regard to this clone: One junction end disagrees with the germline gene, perhaps due to a read error. The chain couples TRBV5-4 to TRBJ1-2; perhaps TRBD1 as D (5 bases). The germline V gene has CDR1 SGHNT and CDR2 YYREEE (reference sequence). This CDR3 is built from 13 residues. The CDR3 region is CASRLDINYGYTF. DNA for the CDR3: TGTGCCAGCAGGTTGGACATAAACTATGGCTACACCTTC.

The J gene is TRBJ1-5, the V gene TRBV19; no definite D call. This CDR3 contains 16 residues. The germline V gene has CDR1 LNHDA and CDR2 SQIVND (reference sequence). Trimming took off 1 base at V and 2 bases at J, with 12 bases between the two ends. CDR3 residues: CASSIAMAFGNQPQHF. DNA of the CDR3: TGTGCCAGTAGTATAGCAATGGCCTTCGGCAATCAGCCCCAGCATTTT.

This clone was observed a few times. V usage is TRBV6-5 and J usage is TRBJ1-5, with D possibly matching TRBD1 (6 bases). Trimming took off 2 bases at V and 3 bases at J, with 11 bases between the two ends. Germline CDR1 reads MNHEY; CDR2 reads SVGAGI. This CDR3 comprises 15 residues. The CDR3 DNA is TGTGCCAGCAGTTACGGAGACAGGCTCAATCAGCCCCAGCATTTT. Translating it yields CASSYGDRLNQPQHF.

The CDR3 DNA reads as TGTGCCAGCAGCTTGGGGGGAATACAGGGGAACACTGAAGCTTTCTTT. Translation gives CASSLGGIQGNTEAFF. V usage is TRBV5-4 and J usage is TRBJ1-1; tentative D call: TRBD1 (6 bases). Trimming shortened V by 0 bases and J by 1 base, and 13 bases separated the two germline ends. Germline V lookup: CDR1 SGHNT, CDR2 YYREEE (reference sequence). The CDR3 has 16 residues.

V gene TRBV19 combines with J gene TRBJ1-5; D is undetermined. V shed 1 base and J shed 7 bases, with 11 bases lying between them. Germline CDR1 LNHDA, CDR2 SQIVND (reference sequence). This CDR3 comprises 14 residues. DNA of the CDR3: TGTGCCAGTAGTATAGGCGAAGGAGCCCAGCCCCAGCATTTT. This gives the protein CASSIGEGAQPQHF.

The chain couples TRBV4-2 to TRBJ1-3; D is unresolved. The CDR3 covers 15 residues. V dropped 1 base and J dropped 0 bases, with 7 bases sitting between them. Per the germline V gene, CDR1 is LGHNA and CDR2 is YNFKEQ. The CDR3 DNA follows: TGTGCCAGCAGCCAAGGCACAGCCTCTGGAAACACCATATATTTT. Translating gives CASSQGTASGNTIYF.

The chain is built from TRBV4-2 and TRBJ2-1, with D perhaps TRBD2 (6 bases). The V end was cut by 4 bases, the J end by 5 bases, with 9 bases between. CDR3 size: 13 residues. Germline V gene data show CDR1 as LGHNA and CDR2 as YNFKEQ. The CDR3 DNA reads TGTGCCAGCAGCCTGGGACTCCACAATGAGCAGTTCTTC. Translated, it gives CASSLGLHNEQFF.

The CDR3 loop is CASFFYLNTEAFF. The DNA for the CDR3 is TGTGCCAGCTTCTTTTACTTGAACACTGAAGCTTTCTTT. This rearrangement joins TRBV2 to TRBJ1-1; D gene unclear. The V end lost 8 bases, the J end lost 0 bases, and 10 bases lay between the germline ends. CDR3 length: 13 amino acids. Germline V CDR1 and CDR2: SNHLY, FYNNEI.

The rearrangement uses TRBV5-1 and TRBJ2-7; 16 bases agree with TRBD2. CDR1 SGHRS and CDR2 YFSETQ come from the germline V gene. The CDR3 is 13 residues long. V was clipped by 7 bases and J by 13 bases; unmatched bases: 8. CDR3 in DNA: TGCGCCAGCGGATCCGGGACTAGCGGGGGGGCATACTTC. Protein sequence: CASGSGTSGGAYF.